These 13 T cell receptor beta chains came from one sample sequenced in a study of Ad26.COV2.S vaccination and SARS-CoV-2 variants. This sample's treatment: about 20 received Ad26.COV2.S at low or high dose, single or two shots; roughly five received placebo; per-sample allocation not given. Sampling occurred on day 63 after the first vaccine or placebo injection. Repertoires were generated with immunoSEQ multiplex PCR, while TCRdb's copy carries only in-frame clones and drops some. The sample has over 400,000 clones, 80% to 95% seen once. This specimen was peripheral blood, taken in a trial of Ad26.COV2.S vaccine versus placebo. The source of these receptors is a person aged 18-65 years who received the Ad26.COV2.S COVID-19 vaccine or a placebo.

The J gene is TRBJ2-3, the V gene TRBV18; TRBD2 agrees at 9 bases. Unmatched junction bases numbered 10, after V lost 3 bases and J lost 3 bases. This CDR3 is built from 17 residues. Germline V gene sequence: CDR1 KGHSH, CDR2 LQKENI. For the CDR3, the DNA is TGTGCCAGCTCACCGACAGCGGGGGGCCCCAAAACAGATACGCAGTATTTT. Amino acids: CASSPTAGGPKTDTQYF.

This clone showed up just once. CDR3 region: CAWSAGISLTGELFF. As DNA, the CDR3 is TGTGCCTGGAGTGCGGGGATCTCCTTAACCGGGGAGCTGTTTTTT. This chain connects TRBV30 to TRBJ2-2, with a weak D call TRBD2 (5 bases). CDR1 and CDR2 from the germline V gene are GTSNPN and SVGIG (reference sequence). The ends were cut back, 1 base at V and 5 bases at J, with 14 bases in the middle. The CDR3 is made up of 15 amino acids. Looking up the rest from reference TRBV30 and TRBJ2-2 gives the full variable domain: SQTIHQWPATLVQPVGSPLSLECTVEGTSNPNLYWYRQAAGRGLQLLFYSVGIGQISSEVPQNLSASRPQDRQFILSSKKLLLSDSGFYLCAWSAGISLTGELFFGEGSRLTVL.

The chain's CDR3 is CASSLALGDKQFF. As DNA, the CDR3 is TGTGCCAGCAGTTTAGCGCTAGGGGACAAGCAGTTCTTC. The chain is built from TRBV12-3 or TRBV12-4 and TRBJ2-1, with D possibly being TRBD1 (6 bases). The CDR3 spans 13 residues. V lost 0 bases and J lost 11, with 11 bases in between.

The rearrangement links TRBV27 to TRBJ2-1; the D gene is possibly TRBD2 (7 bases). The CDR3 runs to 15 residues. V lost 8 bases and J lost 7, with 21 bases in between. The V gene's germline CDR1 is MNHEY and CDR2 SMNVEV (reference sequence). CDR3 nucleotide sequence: TGTGCCAGCTGGGGGGGGGCCCTCGGGTATAATGAGCAGTTCTTC. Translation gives CASWGGALGYNEQFF.

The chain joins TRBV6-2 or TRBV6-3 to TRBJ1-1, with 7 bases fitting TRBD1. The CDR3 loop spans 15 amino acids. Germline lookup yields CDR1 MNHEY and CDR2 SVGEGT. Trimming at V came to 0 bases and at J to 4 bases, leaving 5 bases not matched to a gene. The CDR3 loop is CASSYSTGLGTEAFF. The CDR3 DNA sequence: TGTGCCAGCAGTTACTCGACAGGGTTGGGCACTGAAGCTTTCTTT.

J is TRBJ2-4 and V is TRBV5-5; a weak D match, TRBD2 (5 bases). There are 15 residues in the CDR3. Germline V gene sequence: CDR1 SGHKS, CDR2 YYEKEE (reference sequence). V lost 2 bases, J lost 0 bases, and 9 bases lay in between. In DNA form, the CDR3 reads TGTGCCAGCAGCTTTGAGGGCCTAGCCAAAAACATTCAGTACTTC. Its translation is CASSFEGLAKNIQYF.

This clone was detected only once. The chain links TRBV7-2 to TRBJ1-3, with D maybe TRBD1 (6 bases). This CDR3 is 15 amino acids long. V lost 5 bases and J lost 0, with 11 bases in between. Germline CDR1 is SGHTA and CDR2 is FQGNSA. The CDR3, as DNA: TGTGCCAGCAGCAAGGACAGCTCCTCTGGAAACACCATATATTTT. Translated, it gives CASSKDSSSGNTIYF.

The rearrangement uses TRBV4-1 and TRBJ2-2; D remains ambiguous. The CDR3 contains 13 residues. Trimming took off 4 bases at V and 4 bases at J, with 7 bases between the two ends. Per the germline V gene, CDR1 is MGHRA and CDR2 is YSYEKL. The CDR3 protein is CASSPAATGELFF. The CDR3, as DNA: TGCGCCAGCAGCCCGGCCGCCACCGGGGAGCTGTTTTTT.

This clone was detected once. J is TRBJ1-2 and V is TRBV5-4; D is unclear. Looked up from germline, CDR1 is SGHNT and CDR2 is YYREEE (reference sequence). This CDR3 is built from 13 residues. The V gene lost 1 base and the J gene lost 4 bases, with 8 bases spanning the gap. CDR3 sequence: CASSLKGIYGYTF. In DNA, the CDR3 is TGTGCCAGCAGCTTGAAAGGGATCTATGGCTACACCTTC.

CDR3 DNA sequence: TGTGCCAGCAGCGGGCCCACAGGGAATGAGCAGTTCTTC. It specifies CASSGPTGNEQFF. The chain employs TRBV7-9 and TRBJ2-1, with D maybe TRBD1 (6 bases). Germline loops: CDR1 SEHNR, CDR2 FQNEAQ (reference sequence). V was trimmed by 5 bases and J by 7 bases, leaving 12 bases between them. This CDR3 is 13 amino acids long.

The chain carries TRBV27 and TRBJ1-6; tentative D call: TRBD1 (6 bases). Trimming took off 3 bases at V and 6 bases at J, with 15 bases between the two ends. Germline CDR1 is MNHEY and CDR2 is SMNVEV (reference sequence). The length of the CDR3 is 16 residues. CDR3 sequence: CASSFMGGSGNSPLHF. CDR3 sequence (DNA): TGTGCCAGCAGTTTTATGGGGGGCTCGGGTAATTCACCCCTCCACTTT.

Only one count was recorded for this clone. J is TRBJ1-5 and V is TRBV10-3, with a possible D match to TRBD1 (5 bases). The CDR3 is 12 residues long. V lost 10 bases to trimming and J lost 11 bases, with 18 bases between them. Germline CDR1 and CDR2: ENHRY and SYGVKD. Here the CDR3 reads CASGTEVMTQHF. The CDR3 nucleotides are TGTGCCAGCGGGACCGAAGTTATGACCCAGCATTTT.

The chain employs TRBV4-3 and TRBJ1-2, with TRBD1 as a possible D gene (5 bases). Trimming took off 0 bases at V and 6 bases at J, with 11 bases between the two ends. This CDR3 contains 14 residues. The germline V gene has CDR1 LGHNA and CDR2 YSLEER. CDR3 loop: CASSQEVGVHGYTF. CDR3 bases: TGCGCCAGCAGCCAAGAAGTAGGGGTACATGGCTACACCTTC.